The 20 T cell receptor beta chains presented below share a single source sample, sequenced in a study of spatial heterogeneity in lung cancer. Regarding time point: blood at routine non-recurrence follow-up after resection. Frozen PBMC, nontumor lung or tumor provided whole RNA, which was sequenced unsorted. TCRdb reprocessed the 5' RACE reads with MiXCR, giving one entry per CDR3 protein. This table holds around 47,000 distinct CDR3 sequences, around 7.7% found once. The source was PBMCs, collected at follow-up. These receptors were taken from a female donor with early-stage non-small cell lung cancer.

In this sample, this clonotype turned up many times. J is TRBJ2-1 and V is TRBV5-1; 8 nucleotides agree with TRBD1. Trimming cost V 1 base and J 5 bases; bases outside gene matches: 5. The CDR3 is made up of 15 amino acids. Germline V gene lookup returns CDR1 SGHRS and CDR2 YFSETQ. CDR3 sequence reads: CASSLIGQGNNEQFF. CDR3 in DNA: TGCGCCAGCAGCTTGATAGGACAGGGTAACAATGAGCAGTTCTTC.

V is TRBV4-1 and J is TRBJ2-1; 8 bases line up with TRBD1. Germline CDR1 MGHRA, CDR2 YSYEKL. The CDR3 has 16 residues. V lost 3 bases to trimming and J lost 4 bases; unmatched junction nucleotides: 8. CDR3 sequence reads: CASSQTSDRGYNEQFF. CDR3 DNA: TGCGCCAGCAGCCAGACGTCTGACAGGGGTTACAATGAGCAGTTCTTC.

This clonotype was counted many times. The rearrangement links TRBV9 to TRBJ2-3, with D possibly being TRBD1 or TRBD2 (6 bases each). This CDR3 is 15 amino acids long. Per the germline V gene, CDR1 is SGDLS and CDR2 is YYNGEE. The V end was cut by 5 bases, the J end by 2 bases, with 15 bases between. CDR3 sequence reads: CASSKGGTFTDTQYF. In DNA form, the CDR3 reads TGTGCCAGCAGTAAAGGGGGGACCTTCACAGATACGCAGTATTTT.

This clonotype was counted ten times or more. This chain uses TRBV19 with TRBJ2-3, with unresolved D. Germline assignment: CDR1 LNHDA and CDR2 SQIVND (reference sequence). The CDR3 is made up of 13 amino acids. The germline V and J ends were trimmed by 4 bases and 2 bases, with 7 bases remaining between them. CDR3 in amino acids: CASSRTDTDTQYF. The CDR3 nucleotides are TGTGCCAGTAGTAGGACGGACACAGATACGCAGTATTTT.

This clonotype was seen a handful of times. V gene TRBV7-3 combines with J gene TRBJ2-1; D not resolved. The CDR3 loop spans 13 amino acids. V lost 1 base and J lost 5, with 6 bases in between. Per germline, CDR1 SGHTA and CDR2 FQGTGA. Written as DNA, the CDR3 is TGTGCCAGCAGCTTAAGGTGGAACAATGAGCAGTTCTTC. Protein product: CASSLRWNNEQFF. The variable domain in full, completed from reference TRBV7-3 and TRBJ2-1, reads GAGVSQTPSNKVTEKGKYVELRCDPISGHTALYWYRQSLGQGPEFLIYFQGTGAADDSGLPNDRFFAVRPEGSVSTLKIQRTERGDSAVYLCASSLRWNNEQFFGPGTRLTVL.

This clonotype was seen ten or more times. V usage is TRBV6-2 or TRBV6-3 and J usage is TRBJ2-7, with D uncertain. V lost 7 bases and J lost 1, with 14 bases in between. Germline CDR1 is MNHEY and CDR2 is SVGEGT. CDR3 length equals 14 residues. CDR3 coding DNA: TGTGCCAGCACCATACAAGCCAGGTCCTACGAGCAGTACTTC. This encodes CASTIQARSYEQYF.

J is TRBJ1-5 and V is TRBV6-5; D unresolved. CDR1 is MNHEY and CDR2 is SVGAGI in the germline V gene. This CDR3 is 16 amino acids long. V lost 0 bases to trimming and J lost 0 bases, with 9 bases between them. CDR3 in DNA: TGTGCCAGCAGTTACTCCAACCCCCATAGCAATCAGCCCCAGCATTTT. Residues: CASSYSNPHSNQPQHF.

This clonotype was detected only a few times. J is TRBJ1-2 and V is TRBV7-9; 11 bases are shared with TRBD1. The CDR3 is 15 residues long. J was trimmed by 8 bases and V by 5 bases; bases with no gene match: 10. Germline V gene sequence: CDR1 SEHNR, CDR2 FQNEAQ (reference sequence). CDR3: CASSISGQGARGYTF. The DNA for the CDR3 is TGTGCCAGCAGCATCAGCGGACAGGGGGCGCGAGGCTACACCTTC.

At least ten counts were recorded for this clonotype. The chain has TRBV12-3 or TRBV12-4 and TRBJ2-7, with D perhaps matching TRBD2 (6 bases). The CDR3 contains 14 residues. Between the trimmed V and J ends, which lost 6 bases and 6 bases, there was a span of 18 bases. The CDR3 loop reads CASSASGRRVEQYF. DNA for the CDR3: TGTGCCAGCAGCGCGAGTGGGAGGAGGGTCGAGCAGTACTTC.

This clonotype was seen only a few times. The gene calls are TRBV3-2 and TRBJ2-6; TRBD1, the table's D call, lacks a check against the DNA. TRBV3-2 corresponds to a pseudogene. The CDR3 is 21 amino acids. The CDR3 DNA is TGTGCCAGCAGCCCATCCCGTATCGCAGGACAGACCCAATCTGGGGCCAACGTCCTGACTTTC. Amino acids: CASSPSRIAGQTQSGANVLTF.

This clonotype has ten or more counts. V and J are TRBV7-2 and TRBJ1-6; D is possibly TRBD1 (5 bases). Looked up from germline, CDR1 is SGHTA and CDR2 is FQGNSA. V was clipped by 8 bases and J by 7 bases, with 12 bases between them. The length of the CDR3 is 13 residues. The DNA of the CDR3 is TGTGCCAGCCAAGTGGGGGGGAATTCACCCCTCCACTTT. This gives the protein CASQVGGNSPLHF.

This chain links TRBV7-8 with TRBJ1-6; TRBD1 aligns across 11 bases. V dropped 0 bases and J dropped 9; count of bases not matched to a gene: 1. There are 15 residues in the CDR3. CDR1 and CDR2 from the germline V gene are SGHVS and FQNEAQ. The CDR3 nucleotides are TGTGCCAGCAGCTTAGCGGGACAGGGGGTTTCACCCCTCCACTTT. It translates to CASSLAGQGVSPLHF.

CDR3 region: CASSLDLPEAFF. The DNA of the CDR3 is TGTGCCAGCAGTCTGGACCTTCCTGAAGCTTTCTTT. This chain joins TRBV6-2 or TRBV6-3 and TRBJ1-1; no clear D gene. V was cut by 5 bases and J by 6 bases, with 10 bases left in between. Germline V lookup: CDR1 MNHEY, CDR2 SVGEGT. There are 12 residues in the CDR3.

The chain joins TRBV28 to TRBJ2-3; TRBD1 or TRBD2 may be the D gene (5 bases each). The CDR3 sequence is 12 residues long. The germline CDR1 and CDR2 sequences are MDHEN and SYDVKM. V shed 4 bases and J shed 8 bases, with 10 bases lying between them. CDR3 nucleotide sequence: TGTGCCAGCAGTTCGGGGCCGCGTACGCAGTATTTT. Protein product: CASSSGPRTQYF.

This clonotype occurred a few times. J is TRBJ2-3 and V is TRBV7-9, with D perhaps matching TRBD2 (5 bases). Germline loops: CDR1 SEHNR, CDR2 FQNEAQ (reference sequence). The CDR3 is 14 residues long. V was shortened by 5 bases and J by 5 bases, with 14 bases between the two germline ends. This CDR3 is CASSPRLAGDTQYF. The CDR3 DNA follows: TGTGCCAGCAGCCCCCGCCTGGCGGGAGATACGCAGTATTTT.

This clonotype occurred many times. The rearrangement links TRBV7-2 to TRBJ2-1, with 11 bases identical to TRBD2. CDR3 length: 18 amino acids. Germline V gene lookup returns CDR1 SGHTA and CDR2 FQGNSA. The J segment lost 0 bases and the V segment lost 10 bases, leaving 14 bases of the junction unmatched. The CDR3 is CATRPFSGGGSSYNEQFF. In DNA form, the CDR3 reads TGTGCCACCCGCCCTTTTAGCGGGGGGGGCAGCTCCTACAATGAGCAGTTCTTC.

This clonotype was picked up a small number of times. The rearrangement uses TRBV10-3 and TRBJ2-7, with TRBD2 matching over 9 bases. V lost 11 bases, J lost 0 bases, and 14 bases stayed unmatched. The germline V gene encodes CDR1 ENHRY and CDR2 SYGVKD. The CDR3 consists of 16 residues. The CDR3 spells CAPRGQRGANSYEQYF. Here the CDR3 DNA reads TGTGCCCCCAGGGGCCAGCGGGGGGCTAACTCCTACGAGCAGTACTTC.

This clonotype showed up many times. The rearrangement uses TRBV13 and TRBJ2-5; 7 bases line up with TRBD2. The CDR3 length is 17 residues. With V trimmed by 0 bases and J by 4 bases, 11 bases remained unmatched. The germline V gene encodes CDR1 PRHDT and CDR2 FYEKMQ (reference sequence). CDR3 sequence (DNA): TGTGCCAGCAGCTTAGGACTAGCGCCGCCAGGGCGAGAGACCCAGTACTTC. Its translation is CASSLGLAPPGRETQYF. The whole variable domain, remainder taken from reference TRBV13 and TRBJ2-5, is AAGVIQSPRHLIKEKRETATLKCYPIPRHDTVYWYQQGPGQDPQFLISFYEKMQSDKGSIPDRFSAQQFSDYHSELNMSSLELGDSALYFCASSLGLAPPGRETQYFGPGTRLLVL.

The chain couples TRBV5-1 to TRBJ2-3; 8 nucleotides align to TRBD2. This CDR3 region has 14 residues. Looked up from germline, CDR1 is SGHRS and CDR2 is YFSETQ. Trimming at V came to 2 bases and at J to 5 bases, leaving 4 bases not matched to a gene. The CDR3 spells CASSFGLAQDTQYF. CDR3 DNA: TGCGCCAGCAGCTTCGGACTAGCCCAAGATACGCAGTATTTT.

The genes are TRBV18 and TRBJ1-1, with D perhaps TRBD1 (5 bases). The CDR3 contains 12 residues. The V end was cut by 6 bases, the J end by 10 bases, with 15 bases between. Looked up from germline, CDR1 is KGHSH and CDR2 is LQKENI. This CDR3 is CASSTQGSGAFF. CDR3 sequence (DNA): TGTGCCAGCTCTACCCAGGGTAGTGGAGCTTTCTTT. Filled out from reference TRBV18 and TRBJ1-1, the complete variable domain reads NAGVMQNPRHLVRRRGQEARLRCSPMKGHSHVYWYRQLPEEGLKFMVYLQKENIIDESGMPKERFSAEFPKEGPSILRIQQVVRGDSAAYFCASSTQGSGAFFGQGTRLTVV.